The 29 T cell receptor beta chains below all came from one sample that was sequenced in a study of shared clonotypes between healthy human individuals. Sequencing used immunoSEQ multiplex PCR; TCRdb keeps in-frame clones, though not all of them. The table has approximately 2.5 million clones, approximately 92% seen once. Material for sequencing was naive CD4+ T cells sorted from blood. The sample's subset: CD45RA+ positively selected. These receptors originate from a man between 18 and 29 years old in good health.

This chain connects TRBV6-5 to TRBJ2-1; no definite D call. Trimming removed 0 bases from V and 9 bases from J, with 12 bases in between. Germline values: CDR1 MNHEY, CDR2 SVGAGI. This CDR3 is 14 amino acids long. The CDR3 loop is CASSYSPTRPEQFF. The CDR3 DNA is TGTGCCAGCAGTTACTCCCCTACCCGTCCTGAGCAGTTCTTC.

For the CDR3, the DNA is TGCGCCAGCAGCCCCATAGAGGGATTCGGGACAGGGTGGGAAAAACTGTTTTTT. Its protein product is CASSPIEGFGTGWEKLFF. The chain has TRBV4-1 and TRBJ1-4; 9 bases match TRBD1. The V and J ends lost 4 bases and 8 bases, in that order; junction bases with no gene match: 17. Germline loops: CDR1 MGHRA, CDR2 YSYEKL. The CDR3 loop spans 18 amino acids.

V is TRBV5-1 and J is TRBJ1-1; 7 bases fit TRBD1. The junction had 4 bases not matched to a gene; V was cut back by 7 bases and J by 4 bases. Germline CDR1 reads SGHRS; CDR2 reads YFSETQ. This CDR3 comprises 12 residues. The CDR3 reads CASGTGVTEAFF. In nucleotides, the CDR3 is TGCGCCAGCGGCACAGGGGTCACTGAAGCTTTCTTT.

The chain is built from TRBV18 and TRBJ2-7; D may be TRBD1 or TRBD2 (5 bases each). Germline V lookup: CDR1 KGHSH, CDR2 LQKENI. The CDR3 length is 13 residues. V lost 2 bases and J lost 4, with 9 bases in between. The CDR3 sequence: CASSPEGTYEQYF. The CDR3 DNA is TGTGCCAGCTCACCAGAGGGGACGTACGAGCAGTACTTC.

In its sample, this clone was seen once. The V and J genes are TRBV19 and TRBJ2-1; D may match TRBD1 or TRBD2 (5 bases each). Per germline, CDR1 LNHDA and CDR2 SQIVND (reference sequence). Trimming pared 5 bases from V and 7 bases from J, leaving 18 bases between. CDR3 length equals 15 residues. The CDR3, as DNA: TGTGCCAGTAGTCCCGGGACGGGGCTAATGAATGAGCAGTTCTTC. Translation: CASSPGTGLMNEQFF.

The genes are TRBV7-3 and TRBJ2-2; 11 bases match TRBD2. Germline V gene lookup returns CDR1 SGHTA and CDR2 FQGTGA. The trim removed 5 bases at V and 2 bases at J, leaving 4 bases unmatched. The CDR3 extends over 16 amino acids. The CDR3 loop is CASSPTSGVNTGELFF. In DNA form, the CDR3 reads TGTGCCAGCAGCCCGACTAGCGGGGTTAACACCGGGGAGCTGTTTTTT.

The chain joins TRBV6-1 to TRBJ2-7; TRBD1 aligns across 10 bases. The CDR3 has 12 amino acids. V dropped 10 bases and J dropped 4; count of bases not matched to a gene: 4. Germline loops: CDR1 MNHNS, CDR2 SASEGT. In nucleotides, the CDR3 is TGTGCCACTTCGGGACAGGGGTACGAGCAGTACTTC. Translated, it gives CATSGQGYEQYF.

This clone was seen a few times. The CDR3 region has the DNA TGCGCCAGCAGCATGACAGGGTTGACCCAGTACTTC. Translation: CASSMTGLTQYF. The chain combines TRBV4-1 with TRBJ2-5; 7 bases match TRBD1. Germline V lookup: CDR1 MGHRA, CDR2 YSYEKL. This CDR3 is built from 12 residues. J was trimmed by 7 bases and V by 5 bases; bases with no gene match: 4.

The chain couples TRBV11-2 to TRBJ2-1, with D uncertain. Deletions cut 5 bases from V and 6 bases from J, with 14 bases between. CDR3 size: 14 residues. Germline values: CDR1 SGHAT, CDR2 FQNNGV. This CDR3 reads CASSLGQLGNEQFF. As DNA, the CDR3 is TGTGCCAGCAGCCTCGGGCAGCTGGGCAATGAGCAGTTCTTC.

This chain connects TRBV29-1 to TRBJ2-7; unclear D gene. Germline CDR1 is SQVTM and CDR2 is ANQGSEA. Deletions cut 0 bases from V and 3 bases from J, with 9 bases between. There are 13 residues in the CDR3. The CDR3 loop is CSVEDGPIYEQYF. The DNA for the CDR3 is TGCAGCGTTGAAGACGGGCCGATCTACGAGCAGTACTTC.

V is TRBV6-1 and J is TRBJ1-4; no definite D call. The CDR3 runs to 13 residues. Germline V CDR1 and CDR2: MNHNS, SASEGT. Between the trimmed V and J ends, which lost 10 bases and 7 bases, there was a span of 16 bases. The chain's CDR3 is CAIPGAETEKLFF. CDR3 bases: TGTGCCATCCCGGGAGCTGAAACTGAAAAACTGTTTTTT.

The rearrangement links TRBV6-1 to TRBJ1-3; D unresolved. This CDR3 contains 15 residues. Germline CDR1 is MNHNS and CDR2 is SASEGT. V lost 6 bases and J lost 0, with 12 bases in between. Written as DNA, the CDR3 is TGTGCCAGCAGCGACCGGGGATTCTCTGGAAACACCATATATTTT. It codes for CASSDRGFSGNTIYF.

The CDR3 DNA reads as TGTGCCAGCAGCTCAGACAGGGGCCCTAAAGGGTACTTC. The encoded protein is CASSSDRGPKGYF. This chain uses TRBV28 with TRBJ2-5, with 8 bases fitting TRBD1. The junction had 13 bases not matched to a gene; V was cut back by 6 bases and J by 13 bases. CDR3 length equals 13 residues. CDR1 and CDR2 from the germline V gene are MDHEN and SYDVKM.

The chain links TRBV28 to TRBJ2-7, with 9 bases that match TRBD2. Germline values: CDR1 MDHEN, CDR2 SYDVKM. The trim removed 7 bases at V and 6 bases at J, leaving 13 bases unmatched. The CDR3 runs to 15 residues. The CDR3 DNA is TGTGCCAGCATCCAGGGTGCTAGCGGGGCCACCGAGCAGTACTTC. Amino acid sequence: CASIQGASGATEQYF.

The V call is TRBV6-5, the J call TRBJ1-2; no definite D call. In germline, CDR1 is MNHEY, CDR2 SVGAGI. Trimming took 2 bases from V and 4 from J, leaving 11 bases between them. The CDR3 runs 14 residues. CDR3: CASSYTDGVYGYTF. CDR3 in DNA: TGTGCCAGCAGTTACACGGACGGAGTCTATGGCTACACCTTC.

The V call is TRBV7-9, the J call TRBJ2-5; maybe TRBD2 (5 bases). CDR3 length: 14 amino acids. Germline values: CDR1 SEHNR, CDR2 FQNEAQ (reference sequence). V dropped 5 bases and J dropped 9 bases, with 19 bases sitting between them. CDR3 sequence reads: CASSTRTLSESQYF. The CDR3, as DNA: TGTGCCAGCAGCACCAGGACTTTATCCGAGTCCCAGTACTTC. The variable domain in full, with the rest retrieved from reference TRBV7-9 and TRBJ2-5, is DTGVSQNPRHKITKRGQNVTFRCDPISEHNRLYWYRQTLGQGPEFLTYFQNEAQLEKSRLLSDRFSAERPKGSFSTLEIQRTEQGDSAMYLCASSTRTLSESQYFGPGTRLLVL.

Concerning this clone itself: The same CDR3 arises from other DNA sequences in this sample as well. The rearrangement links TRBV5-1 to TRBJ2-5; D uncertain. The V and J ends lost 0 bases and 3 bases respectively, with 3 bases between them. This CDR3 is 12 amino acids long. The germline gives CDR1 SGHRS, CDR2 YFSETQ. Here the CDR3 DNA reads TGCGCCAGCAGCTTGGTTGAAGAGACCCAGTACTTC. Its protein product is CASSLVEETQYF.

The chain combines TRBV10-3 with TRBJ2-7; D not resolved. CDR3 size: 12 residues. V gave up 3 bases and J gave up 7 bases, with 10 bases separating them. CDR1 ENHRY and CDR2 SYGVKD come from the germline V gene. CDR3 protein: CAISDGDGEQYF. In nucleotides, the CDR3 is TGTGCCATCAGTGACGGAGACGGGGAGCAGTACTTC.

The chain combines TRBV11-2 with TRBJ2-1; 8 bases agree with TRBD2. Germline CDR1 reads SGHAT; CDR2 reads FQNNGV. The CDR3 extends over 14 amino acids. V dropped 1 base and J dropped 5; count of bases not matched to a gene: 1. For the CDR3, the DNA is TGTGCCAGCAGCTTAGCGGGAGGGAACAATGAGCAGTTCTTC. This codes for CASSLAGGNNEQFF.

This rearrangement joins TRBV30 to TRBJ1-1, with a tentative D call TRBD1 (6 bases). Germline assignment: CDR1 GTSNPN and CDR2 SVGIG (reference sequence). This CDR3 comprises 12 residues. V was shortened by 5 bases and J by 10 bases, with 17 bases between the two germline ends. The CDR3 is CAWGNSGDRAFF. In DNA form, the CDR3 reads TGTGCCTGGGGTAATTCAGGGGATCGAGCTTTCTTT.

This clone turned up a few times. Different DNA sequences within this sample yield the same CDR3. The chain has TRBV2 and TRBJ1-1, with D possibly being TRBD1 (5 bases). Germline V CDR1 and CDR2: SNHLY, FYNNEI. Trimming took 5 bases from V and 1 from J, leaving 8 bases between them. CDR3 length: 13 amino acids. The CDR3 DNA reads TGTGCCAGCAGTCAGGGACGGAACACTGAAGCTTTCTTT. This gives the protein CASSQGRNTEAFF.

The gene calls are TRBV4-1 and TRBJ2-1, with 8 bases matching TRBD1. The CDR3 has 16 amino acids. J was trimmed by 4 bases and V by 4 bases; bases with no gene match: 9. Germline CDR1 reads MGHRA; CDR2 reads YSYEKL. The CDR3 DNA is TGCGCCAGCAGCCTCCAACCCGGGACAGGTTACAATGAGCAGTTCTTC. Protein sequence: CASSLQPGTGYNEQFF.

V usage is TRBV4-3 and J usage is TRBJ1-5; 8 positions match TRBD1. This CDR3 is built from 16 residues. With 0 bases clipped from V and 2 bases from J, the junction kept 3 bases outside the gene matches. CDR1 and CDR2 from the germline V gene are LGHNA and YSLEER. CDR3 DNA sequence: TGCGCCAGCAGCCAAGAATTGACAGGGGGCAATCAGCCCCAGCATTTT. It codes for CASSQELTGGNQPQHF.

The table lists this clone with a count of one. CDR3 in DNA: TGTGCCTGGAGTGGACAATACTTTAATGAAAAACTGTTTTTT. Its translation: CAWSGQYFNEKLFF. The V gene is TRBV30, the J gene TRBJ1-4; D gene uncertain. The V end was cut by 1 base, the J end by 4 bases, with 10 bases between. CDR3 length equals 14 residues. CDR1 and CDR2 from the germline V gene are GTSNPN and SVGIG (reference sequence).

V gene TRBV6-5 combines with J gene TRBJ1-1, with 9 bases lining up with TRBD1. J lost 7 bases, V lost 0 bases, and 9 bases had no gene match. The CDR3 sequence is 16 residues long. The germline gives CDR1 MNHEY, CDR2 SVGAGI. CDR3 amino acids: CASSYSGTGSGGEAFF. The CDR3 region has the DNA TGTGCCAGCAGTTACTCCGGGACAGGGTCCGGGGGTGAAGCTTTCTTT.

The chain uses TRBV5-4 and TRBJ2-7; 9 positions match TRBD2. J gave up 3 bases and V 2 bases, and 6 bases lay outside the gene matches. Germline V CDR1 and CDR2: SGHNT, YYREEE (reference sequence). The CDR3 contains 15 residues. In DNA, the CDR3 is TGTGCCAGCAGCTTAGGGACTAGCAGTAACTACGAGCAGTACTTC. Translation: CASSLGTSSNYEQYF.

The chain has TRBV19 and TRBJ2-1; 8 nucleotides align to TRBD2. The CDR3 is made up of 14 amino acids. V was clipped by 4 bases and J by 10 bases; unmatched bases: 9. Germline V gene lookup returns CDR1 LNHDA and CDR2 SQIVND (reference sequence). The DNA of the CDR3 is TGTGCCAGTAGTAGAGCCGGGACTAGGTGGGAGCAGTTCTTC. It codes for CASSRAGTRWEQFF. Complete variable domain (other parts from reference TRBV19 and TRBJ2-1): DGGITQSPKYLFRKEGQNVTLSCEQNLNHDAMYWYRQDPGQGLRLIYYSQIVNDFQKGDIAEGYSVSREKKESFPLTVTSAQKNPTAFYLCASSRAGTRWEQFFGPGTRLTVL.

The rearrangement links TRBV19 to TRBJ2-1, with D possibly matching TRBD2 (6 bases). Trimming cost V 6 bases and J 1 base, with 7 bases left between them. The length of the CDR3 is 13 residues. CDR1 and CDR2 (germline): LNHDA, SQIVND (reference sequence). CDR3 bases: TGTGCCAGTAGACGGGGGTCCTACAATGAGCAGTTCTTC. As protein: CASRRGSYNEQFF.

V usage is TRBV5-1 and J usage is TRBJ1-6, with 10 bases identical to TRBD1. CDR1 is SGHRS and CDR2 is YFSETQ in the germline V gene. The CDR3 contains 19 residues. The trim removed 4 bases at V and 7 bases at J, leaving 17 bases unmatched. CDR3 protein: CASSPTGTGDTMRNSPLHF. The CDR3 DNA follows: TGCGCCAGCAGCCCGACCGGGACAGGGGATACGATGCGAAATTCACCCCTCCACTTT.